These 22 T cell receptor beta chains originate from one sample sequenced in a study of T-cell reconstitution after alpha-beta-depleted transplantation in children. This sample's TCRbeta library carried unique molecular identifier barcodes. MiXCR, applied by TCRdb to the PCR reads, yields one record per CDR3 protein. The sample carries 90,000 to 100,000 distinct CDR3 sequences, more than 20% recorded once. The sequences come from PBMCs, collected before TCRalphabeta/CD19-depleted stem cell transplant. The receptor set was obtained from a boy aged 2-9 years with acute lymphoblastic leukemia, due to receive a stem cell transplant.

The gene calls are TRBV2 and TRBJ2-3, with D possibly TRBD2 on 6 matching bases. The length of the CDR3 is 16 residues. The germline V and J ends were trimmed by 4 bases and 2 bases, with 16 bases remaining between them. Germline assignment: CDR1 SNHLY and CDR2 FYNNEI. The CDR3 region has the DNA TGTGCCAGCAGTGTGGGTCGGGAGAGCTTCACAGATACGCAGTATTTT. Protein sequence: CASSVGRESFTDTQYF.

V and J are TRBV4-3 and TRBJ2-3, with TRBD1 identical over 10 bases. CDR3 length equals 17 residues. With 3 bases clipped from V and 6 bases from J, the junction kept 12 bases outside the gene matches. Germline V gene data show CDR1 as LGHNA and CDR2 as YSLEER. CDR3 sequence (DNA): TGCGCCAGCAGCCAGAGGACTTCGACAGGGGGCGGGGATACGCAGTATTTT. It yields the protein CASSQRTSTGGGDTQYF.

V gene TRBV6-1 combines with J gene TRBJ2-2; no definite D call. This CDR3 contains 16 residues. Germline lookup yields CDR1 MNHNS and CDR2 SASEGT. Trimming took off 7 bases at V and 2 bases at J, with 17 bases between the two ends. CDR3 in amino acids: CASKVWVNANTGELFF. CDR3 bases: TGTGCCAGCAAGGTCTGGGTCAACGCAAACACCGGGGAGCTGTTTTTT.

The V gene is TRBV29-1, the J gene TRBJ1-1; D is unresolved. Trimming stripped 4 bases from V and 7 bases from J, with 7 bases between. This CDR3 contains 10 residues. Germline V lookup: CDR1 SQVTM, CDR2 ANQGSEA. The CDR3 DNA follows: TGCAGCGTTGGAGGGTATGAAGCTTTCTTT. It translates to CSVGGYEAFF.

The chain uses TRBV7-3 and TRBJ2-5, with 8 nucleotides matching TRBD2. This CDR3 comprises 14 residues. CDR1 is SGHTA and CDR2 is FQGTGA in the germline V gene. V shed 3 bases and J 2 bases; nucleotides not matched to a gene: 2. The CDR3 loop reads CASSFSGGQETQYF. The CDR3 nucleotides read TGTGCCAGCAGCTTCAGCGGGGGTCAAGAGACCCAGTACTTC.

The V call is TRBV2, the J call TRBJ2-6; D call uncertain. The V end was cut by 4 bases, the J end by 0 bases, with 10 bases between. The CDR3 runs 16 residues. Germline CDR1 reads SNHLY; CDR2 reads FYNNEI. CDR3 sequence reads: CASSATAGSGANVLTF. Here the CDR3 DNA reads TGTGCCAGCAGTGCCACAGCAGGCTCTGGGGCCAACGTCCTGACTTTC.

This clonotype appeared many times. CDR3 amino acids: CASSVLAGRGELFF. The CDR3 nucleotides read TGTGCCAGCAGTGTTCTAGCGGGGCGCGGGGAGCTGTTTTTT. The genes are TRBV6-2 or TRBV6-3 and TRBJ2-2; 9 nucleotides align to TRBD2. Per germline, CDR1 MNHEY and CDR2 SVGEGT. The V segment lost 5 bases and the J segment 7 bases; nucleotides outside the gene matches: 5. The CDR3 contains 14 residues.

This rearrangement joins TRBV4-2 to TRBJ2-7; D possibly matches TRBD1 or TRBD2 (6 bases each). CDR1 and CDR2 from the germline V gene are LGHNA and YNFKEQ. The CDR3 is made up of 15 amino acids. Trimming removed 2 bases from V and 3 bases from J, with 14 bases in between. The CDR3 nucleotides read TGTGCCAGCAGCCAAAAGAGCGGAGGGGGCTACGAGCAGTACTTC. As protein: CASSQKSGGGYEQYF.

CDR3 sequence (DNA): TGTGCCAGCGGCCAGTTTGGGGGCCACGGCACAGATACGCAGTATTTT. It is translated as CASGQFGGHGTDTQYF. V gene TRBV27 combines with J gene TRBJ2-3; tentatively, D is TRBD1 (6 bases). Germline loops: CDR1 MNHEY, CDR2 SMNVEV (reference sequence). Trimming stripped 8 bases from V and 1 base from J, with 19 bases between. The CDR3 is made up of 16 amino acids.

This clonotype was detected a few times. The V call is TRBV10-3, the J call TRBJ2-3, with TRBD2 matching over 10 bases. V was pared by 7 bases and J by 0 bases, with 10 bases of the junction left unmatched. Germline values: CDR1 ENHRY, CDR2 SYGVKD. The CDR3 loop spans 17 amino acids. The CDR3 DNA follows: TGTGCCATCAAGAGAGGTGGACTAGCGGAAAGCACAGATACGCAGTATTTT. It codes for CAIKRGGLAESTDTQYF.

In this sample, this clonotype turned up a few times. The chain recombines TRBV18 with TRBJ2-7, with unresolved D. The CDR3 is 13 amino acids. Germline V lookup: CDR1 KGHSH, CDR2 LQKENI. Trimming left V 4 bases short and J 4 bases short, with 11 bases between. The CDR3 reads CASSLDSRYEQYF. The CDR3 bases are TGTGCCAGCTCACTCGACTCCCGTTACGAGCAGTACTTC. The full variable domain, completed using reference TRBV18 and TRBJ2-7, is NAGVMQNPRHLVRRRGQEARLRCSPMKGHSHVYWYRQLPEEGLKFMVYLQKENIIDESGMPKERFSAEFPKEGPSILRIQQVVRGDSAAYFCASSLDSRYEQYFGPGTRLTVT.

This clonotype was picked up a small number of times. The genes are TRBV2 and TRBJ2-7; D is perhaps TRBD1 (6 bases). Trimming pared 5 bases from V and 8 bases from J, leaving 16 bases between. CDR3 length: 13 amino acids. Germline V gene lookup returns CDR1 SNHLY and CDR2 FYNNEI. The CDR3 DNA sequence: TGTGCCAGCAGTAGGTCAGGCCAGGGGCAGCAGTACTTC. Its translation: CASSRSGQGQQYF.

The chain recombines TRBV7-7 with TRBJ2-1, with 8 bases matching TRBD2. V lost 6 bases to trimming and J lost 12 bases; unmatched junction nucleotides: 10. CDR1 and CDR2 from the germline V gene are SSHAT and FNYEAQ (reference sequence). The CDR3 is made up of 13 amino acids. CDR3 loop: CASSQRAGDSQFF. The CDR3 nucleotides are TGTGCCAGCAGTCAGAGAGCGGGGGATTCGCAGTTCTTC.

The chain recombines TRBV3-1 with TRBJ2-1, with unresolved D. The V and J ends lost 0 bases and 7 bases respectively, with 13 bases between them. The germline gives CDR1 LGHDT, CDR2 YNNKEL (reference sequence). This CDR3 region has 15 residues. For the CDR3, the DNA is TGTGCCAGCAGCCAAGATAGTTACTCCTCTAATGAGCAGTTCTTC. Encoded protein: CASSQDSYSSNEQFF.

In this sample, this clonotype turned up many times. The chain combines TRBV27 with TRBJ2-2, with D tentatively TRBD2 (6 bases). The V end was cut by 4 bases, the J end by 2 bases, with 17 bases between. In germline, CDR1 is MNHEY, CDR2 SMNVEV (reference sequence). The CDR3 extends over 17 amino acids. Here the CDR3 reads CASSSLLSGVNTGELFF. The CDR3, as DNA: TGTGCCAGCAGTTCCCTACTTAGCGGTGTTAACACCGGGGAGCTGTTTTTT.

This clonotype has more than one count but fewer than ten. At one end, the junction sequence differs from germline, possibly due to a read error. The chain links TRBV5-1 to TRBJ1-4, with 9 positions matching TRBD1. Looked up from germline, CDR1 is SGHRS and CDR2 is YFSETQ. The CDR3 runs to 14 residues. CDR3 in DNA: TGTGCCAGCAGCCAGGGACGGACAGGGGTAGAACTGTTTTTT. Amino acid sequence: CASSQGRTGVELFF.

The rearrangement joins TRBV5-6 to TRBJ2-7; D uncertain. The CDR3 spans 14 residues. Trimming left V 0 bases short and J 2 bases short, with 9 bases between. From germline, CDR1 is SGHDT and CDR2 YYEEEE. This CDR3 is CASSLGDMTYEQYF. DNA of the CDR3: TGTGCCAGCAGCTTGGGCGACATGACCTACGAGCAGTACTTC.

This sequence joins TRBV4-2 and TRBJ2-7; the D is unclear. This CDR3 is 13 amino acids long. The germline V and J ends were trimmed by 0 bases and 3 bases, with 6 bases remaining between them. Germline values: CDR1 LGHNA, CDR2 YNFKEQ. CDR3 residues: CASSQDQGYEQYF. The CDR3 coding sequence is TGTGCCAGCAGCCAAGATCAAGGCTACGAGCAGTACTTC.

Regarding this clonotype: This clone may be a read error of a much larger clone one base away. The rearrangement uses TRBV5-1 and TRBJ1-1, with D unclear. The germline gives CDR1 SGHRS, CDR2 YFSETQ. The CDR3 is 13 residues long. CDR3 in DNA: TGCGCCAGCAGCTTTCGGACCGGCACTGAAGCTCTCTTT. Translated, it gives CASSFRTGTEALF.

Written as DNA, the CDR3 is TGTGCCAGCACCCCGGGACAGGGGAACACTGAAGCTTTCTTT. Residues: CASTPGQGNTEAFF. V gene TRBV12-3 or TRBV12-4 combines with J gene TRBJ1-1; 9 bases match TRBD1. V shed 7 bases and J 1 base; nucleotides not matched to a gene: 4. This CDR3 spans 14 amino acids.

There are a few counts of this clonotype. CDR3 nucleotides: TGTGCCAGCAGTTACTCTCAGCGGACCACAGATACGCAGTATTTT. Encoded protein: CASSYSQRTTDTQYF. The chain is built from TRBV6-5 and TRBJ2-3; tentatively, D is TRBD2 (5 bases). The CDR3 extends over 15 amino acids. Trimming removed 0 bases at V and 2 bases at J, with 9 bases between. Germline-derived CDR1 and CDR2 are MNHEY and SVGAGI.

This clonotype was detected ten times or more. This rearrangement joins TRBV7-7 to TRBJ2-1; 11 positions match TRBD2. The J segment lost 7 bases and the V segment lost 5 bases, leaving 10 bases of the junction unmatched. The CDR3 has 16 residues. The germline CDR1 and CDR2 sequences are SSHAT and FNYEAQ (reference sequence). The CDR3 DNA reads TGTGCCAGCAGCATCGGGACTAGCGGAGGGGCGAATGAGCAGTTCTTC. It is translated as CASSIGTSGGANEQFF.